The next 28 T cell receptor beta chains were all read from a single sample in a study of blood T cell repertoires in COVID-19. Only in-frame clones appear in the TCRdb table, and some are missing; sequencing was by immunoSEQ multiplex PCR. The sample yields about 49,000 clones, approximately 93% seen once. The specimen sequenced was peripheral blood. These receptors all come from a man aged 60-69 years with COVID-19, enrolled during active disease.

This chain joins TRBV7-2 and TRBJ1-2; D is uncertain. The CDR3 spans 12 residues. CDR1 and CDR2 (germline): SGHTA, FQGNSA. V was pared by 4 bases and J by 6 bases, with 9 bases between. The CDR3 DNA follows: TGTGCCAGCAGCTCTACGCCGGATGGCTACACCTTC. Protein product: CASSSTPDGYTF.

The rearrangement uses TRBV2 and TRBJ1-2, with 9 bases that match TRBD1. This CDR3 spans 13 amino acids. Losses at the gene ends were 11 bases for V and 2 bases for J; bases not matched to a gene: 6. Germline assignment: CDR1 SNHLY and CDR2 FYNNEI. Here the CDR3 DNA reads TGTGCCCGCGGACAGGGGCTCAACTATGGCTACACCTTC. This codes for CARGQGLNYGYTF.

The chain uses TRBV12-3 or TRBV12-4 and TRBJ1-4, with TRBD1 matching 9 bases. V trimming: 8 bases; J trimming: 8 bases; junction bases outside the gene matches: 6. The CDR3 length is 13 residues. The CDR3 protein is CASGQGLWEKLFF. The CDR3 nucleotides read TGTGCCAGCGGACAGGGGTTATGGGAAAAACTGTTTTTT.

The V and J genes are TRBV5-1 and TRBJ1-1, with a weak D call TRBD1 (6 bases). The germline V and J ends were trimmed by 1 base and 1 base, with 11 bases remaining between them. Per germline, CDR1 SGHRS and CDR2 YFSETQ. The CDR3 covers 15 residues. Here the CDR3 reads CASSLYGGQNTEAFF. The CDR3 DNA reads TGCGCCAGCAGCTTGTACGGGGGGCAGAACACTGAAGCTTTCTTT.

The CDR3 is CASSRTGIMNTEAFF. CDR3 DNA sequence: TGTGCCAGCAGCCGGACAGGGATCATGAACACTGAAGCTTTCTTT. The J gene is TRBJ1-1, the V gene TRBV7-9; TRBD1 matches at 8 bases. CDR1 and CDR2 from the germline V gene are SEHNR and FQNEAQ (reference sequence). Trimming cost V 5 bases and J 0 bases; bases outside gene matches: 5. This CDR3 comprises 15 residues.

The chain links TRBV3-1 (or the pseudogene TRBV3-2) to TRBJ2-4, with a tentative D call TRBD2 (5 bases). V lost 3 bases and J lost 1, with 10 bases in between. This CDR3 spans 15 amino acids. The germline V gene has CDR1 LGHDT and CDR2 YNNKEL (reference sequence). Written as DNA, the CDR3 is TGTGCCAGCAGCCAGGGCTTAGCGGCCAAAAACATTCAGTACTTC. Its translation is CASSQGLAAKNIQYF.

V usage is TRBV28 and J usage is TRBJ1-2; 10 bases agree with TRBD1. CDR3 length: 15 amino acids. Germline V gene sequence: CDR1 MDHEN, CDR2 SYDVKM. V dropped 1 base and J dropped 4; count of bases not matched to a gene: 3. The CDR3 region is CASSLSGQGSYGYTF. The CDR3 DNA reads TGTGCCAGCAGTTTATCGGGACAGGGGTCCTATGGCTACACCTTC.

The chain employs TRBV6-5 and TRBJ1-2; the D gene is possibly TRBD1 (5 bases). Per germline, CDR1 MNHEY and CDR2 SVGAGI. This CDR3 has 14 amino acids. Trimming took 5 bases from V and 4 from J, leaving 14 bases between them. The CDR3 is CASSTGYAGYGYTF. CDR3 coding DNA: TGTGCCAGCAGTACAGGTTACGCCGGCTATGGCTACACCTTC.

The rearrangement links TRBV27 to TRBJ1-6; possibly TRBD1 for D (6 bases). Germline V gene lookup returns CDR1 MNHEY and CDR2 SMNVEV (reference sequence). The germline V and J ends were trimmed by 2 bases and 8 bases, with 10 bases remaining between them. There are 14 residues in the CDR3. The CDR3 DNA reads TGTGCCAGCAGTTTACAGGGGAGTGATTCACCCCTCCACTTT. It specifies CASSLQGSDSPLHF.

This chain connects TRBV9 to TRBJ1-1; D not resolved. The CDR3 runs 14 residues. V dropped 3 bases and J dropped 3 bases, with 12 bases sitting between them. Germline CDR1 is SGDLS and CDR2 is YYNGEE. DNA for the CDR3: TGTGCCAGCAGCGCCCCGACTGCGGACACTGAAGCTTTCTTT. As protein: CASSAPTADTEAFF.

The chain uses TRBV4-1 and TRBJ1-4, with D unclear. The CDR3 is 15 amino acids. Looked up from germline, CDR1 is MGHRA and CDR2 is YSYEKL. The V gene lost 4 bases and the J gene lost 8 bases, with 17 bases spanning the gap. CDR3 amino acids: CASSPQLTDIEKLFF. DNA for the CDR3: TGCGCCAGCAGCCCCCAGTTAACAGACATAGAAAAACTGTTTTTT.

The J gene is TRBJ1-2, the V gene TRBV5-1; the match to TRBD1 covers 12 bases. The germline V gene encodes CDR1 SGHRS and CDR2 YFSETQ. The CDR3 contains 17 residues. The V gene end was trimmed by 3 bases and the J gene end by 3 bases; junction bases not matched to a gene: 9. For the CDR3, the DNA is TGCGCCAGCAGCTACAATCCGGGACAGGGGGCGGACTATGGCTACACCTTC. Translation: CASSYNPGQGADYGYTF.

The chain couples TRBV11-2 to TRBJ1-5; D gene unclear. The V end lost 11 bases, the J end lost 1 base, and 24 bases lay between the germline ends. Per germline, CDR1 SGHAT and CDR2 FQNNGV. The CDR3 runs to 17 residues. The chain's CDR3 is CAPMSRLTRYSNQPQHF. The CDR3 region has the DNA TGTGCCCCGATGAGCAGGCTCACCCGTTACAGCAATCAGCCCCAGCATTTT.

This chain uses TRBV11-2 with TRBJ2-7; weak D call: TRBD1 (5 bases). CDR3 size: 13 residues. CDR1 and CDR2 from the germline V gene are SGHAT and FQNNGV. Trimming shortened V by 6 bases and J by 2 bases, and 11 bases separated the two germline ends. The CDR3 bases are TGTGCCAGCAGTTCACAAGGGGCCTACGAGCAGTACTTC. Encoded protein: CASSSQGAYEQYF.

The count of this clone is one. The chain has TRBV10-2 and TRBJ1-5, with 7 bases aligning to TRBD1. With V trimmed by 10 bases and J by 0 bases, 3 bases remained unmatched. This CDR3 has 13 amino acids. Germline V gene lookup returns CDR1 WSHSY and CDR2 SAAADI. CDR3 amino acids: CATRQGSNQPQHF. CDR3 coding DNA: TGCGCCACCAGACAGGGTAGCAATCAGCCCCAGCATTTT.

About this clone itself: The junction departs from the called germline gene at one end, perhaps through a read error. The chain uses TRBV7-7 and TRBJ2-7, with 8 bases matching TRBD1. This CDR3 contains 15 residues. In germline, CDR1 is SSHAT, CDR2 FNYEAQ (reference sequence). The CDR3 reads CASSPGTGPNDEQYF. In nucleotides, the CDR3 is TGTGCTAGCAGCCCCGGGACAGGTCCCAATGACGAGCAGTACTTC.

The V and J genes are TRBV4-1 and TRBJ2-2; TRBD1 agrees at 7 bases. This CDR3 has 15 residues. Germline V gene lookup returns CDR1 MGHRA and CDR2 YSYEKL. The ends lost 6 bases at V and 4 bases at J; junction bases unmatched: 8. CDR3 DNA sequence: TGCGCCAGCAGTGCGGACAGGTCGCTCACCGGGGAGCTGTTTTTT. Protein: CASSADRSLTGELFF.

The CDR3 coding sequence is TGTGCCAGCAGCTTAGAGTCAGTCTATGGCTACACCTTC. Protein product: CASSLESVYGYTF. This chain connects TRBV7-2 to TRBJ1-2, with D hard to call. The V end lost 1 base, the J end lost 4 bases, and 7 bases lay between the germline ends. Germline V CDR1 and CDR2: SGHTA, FQGNSA. The CDR3 length is 13 residues.

The CDR3 loop is CASSIGQLNQPQHF. The CDR3 nucleotides read TGTGCCAGTAGTATTGGGCAGCTCAATCAGCCCCAGCATTTT. The gene calls are TRBV19 and TRBJ1-5; no definite D call. The V end was cut by 3 bases, the J end by 3 bases, with 9 bases between. The length of the CDR3 is 14 residues. Germline lookup yields CDR1 LNHDA and CDR2 SQIVND (reference sequence).

The chain combines TRBV30 with TRBJ2-7; 14 bases agree with TRBD2. This CDR3 has 13 amino acids. Unmatched junction bases numbered 6, after V lost 1 base and J lost 13 bases. CDR1 GTSNPN and CDR2 SVGIG come from the germline V gene (reference sequence). The CDR3 bases are TGTGCCTGGAGTGAAGGACTAGCGGGGGGTTTTTACTTC. Translation gives CAWSEGLAGGFYF.

The genes are TRBV5-1 and TRBJ1-6, with 8 bases lining up with TRBD1. With V trimmed by 0 bases and J by 10 bases, 3 bases remained unmatched. The CDR3 is made up of 14 amino acids. In germline, CDR1 is SGHRS, CDR2 YFSETQ. CDR3 loop: CASSLGRGQSPLHF. CDR3 DNA: TGCGCCAGCAGCTTGGGCAGGGGGCAGTCACCCCTCCACTTT.

The genes are TRBV5-1 and TRBJ2-6, with 7 bases that match TRBD1. Germline-derived CDR1 and CDR2 are SGHRS and YFSETQ. CDR3 length: 17 amino acids. Losses at the gene ends were 3 bases for V and 4 bases for J; bases not matched to a gene: 10. The CDR3 here is CASSSLIQGSGANVLTF. The CDR3 coding sequence is TGCGCCAGCAGCTCTCTTATACAGGGGTCCGGGGCCAACGTCCTGACTTTC.

This clone appeared a single time. This chain connects TRBV6-4 to TRBJ2-3, with 8 bases matching TRBD2. This CDR3 has 14 amino acids. Germline V lookup: CDR1 MRHNA, CDR2 SNTAGT. The V gene end was trimmed by 5 bases and the J gene end by 6 bases; junction bases not matched to a gene: 7. This CDR3 is CASSPGTRSDTQYF. CDR3 coding DNA: TGTGCCAGCAGTCCCGGGACTAGATCGGATACGCAGTATTTT.

This chain connects TRBV28 to TRBJ1-5; TRBD1 aligns across 8 bases. V shed 8 bases, J shed 4 bases, and the junction held 1 base outside the gene matches. CDR1 is MDHEN, CDR2 SYDVKM, per germline. The CDR3 has 12 amino acids. The CDR3 DNA reads as TGTGCCAGCTGGACAGGGAATCAGCCCCAGCATTTT. The encoded protein is CASWTGNQPQHF.

V gene TRBV6-6 combines with J gene TRBJ1-3; the D gene is possibly TRBD1 (6 bases). The CDR3 runs 16 residues. Per germline, CDR1 MNHNY and CDR2 SVGAGI (reference sequence). The V end lost 2 bases, the J end lost 3 bases, and 14 bases lay between the germline ends. In nucleotides, the CDR3 is TGTGCCAGCAGTTACAGTCGGGGGGCGCTTGGAAACACCATATATTTT. It encodes CASSYSRGALGNTIYF.

The chain employs TRBV5-1 and TRBJ1-2; D not resolved. Germline CDR1 is SGHRS and CDR2 is YFSETQ. CDR3 length: 14 residues. V shed 0 bases and J shed 8 bases, with 14 bases lying between them. The chain's CDR3 is CASSLGGGEGGYTF. CDR3 bases: TGCGCCAGCAGCTTGGGGGGAGGAGAAGGAGGCTACACCTTC. The complete variable domain, with remaining parts taken from reference TRBV5-1 and TRBJ1-2, reads KAGVTQTPRYLIKTRGQQVTLSCSPISGHRSVSWYQQTPGQGLQFLFEYFSETQRNKGNFPGRFSGRQFSNSRSEMNVSTLELGDSALYLCASSLGGGEGGYTFGSGTRLTVV.

This clone is a singleton in its sample. The DNA of the CDR3 is TGTGCCAGTAGTACACAACATAAGAACACTGAAGCTTTCTTT. Translating it yields CASSTQHKNTEAFF. The chain links TRBV19 to TRBJ1-1; D gene ambiguous. The germline V gene has CDR1 LNHDA and CDR2 SQIVND (reference sequence). Trimming took 4 bases from V and 1 from J, leaving 10 bases between them. The CDR3 is 14 amino acids. Supplemented by reference TRBV19 and TRBJ1-1, the full variable domain reads DGGITQSPKYLFRKEGQNVTLSCEQNLNHDAMYWYRQDPGQGLRLIYYSQIVNDFQKGDIAEGYSVSREKKESFPLTVTSAQKNPTAFYLCASSTQHKNTEAFFGQGTRLTVV.

In its sample, this clone was seen once. The rearrangement uses TRBV7-2 and TRBJ2-3; 8 bases match TRBD2. CDR3 size: 14 residues. After removal of 4 bases from V and 2 bases from J, the junction contained 2 bases not matched to a gene. Germline assignment: CDR1 SGHTA and CDR2 FQGNSA. DNA for the CDR3: TGTGCCAGCAGCTCGGGACTAGTCACAGATACGCAGTATTTT. Amino acids: CASSSGLVTDTQYF.